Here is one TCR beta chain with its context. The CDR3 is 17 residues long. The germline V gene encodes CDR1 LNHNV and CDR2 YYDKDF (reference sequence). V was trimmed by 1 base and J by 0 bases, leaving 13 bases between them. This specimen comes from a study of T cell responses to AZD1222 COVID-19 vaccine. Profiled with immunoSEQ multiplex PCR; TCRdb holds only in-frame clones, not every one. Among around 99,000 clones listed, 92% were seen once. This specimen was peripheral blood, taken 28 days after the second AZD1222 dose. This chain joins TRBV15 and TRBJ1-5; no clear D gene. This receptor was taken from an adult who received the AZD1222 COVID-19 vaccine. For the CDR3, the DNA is TGTGCCACCAGCAGAGTATTATTGGGTTATAGCAATCAGCCCCAGCATTTT. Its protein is CATSRVLLGYSNQPQHF.